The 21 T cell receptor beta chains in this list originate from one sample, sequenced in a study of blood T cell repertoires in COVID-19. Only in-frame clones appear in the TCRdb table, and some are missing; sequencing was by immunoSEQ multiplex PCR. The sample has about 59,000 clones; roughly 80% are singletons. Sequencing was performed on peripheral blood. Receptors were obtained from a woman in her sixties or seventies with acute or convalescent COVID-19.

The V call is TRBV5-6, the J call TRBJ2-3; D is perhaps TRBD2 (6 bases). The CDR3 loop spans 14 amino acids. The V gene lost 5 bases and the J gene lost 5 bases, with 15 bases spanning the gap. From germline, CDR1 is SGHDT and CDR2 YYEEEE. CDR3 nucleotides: TGTGCCAGCAGTGGTGGGGGGTTGGTAGATACGCAGTATTTT. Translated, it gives CASSGGGLVDTQYF.

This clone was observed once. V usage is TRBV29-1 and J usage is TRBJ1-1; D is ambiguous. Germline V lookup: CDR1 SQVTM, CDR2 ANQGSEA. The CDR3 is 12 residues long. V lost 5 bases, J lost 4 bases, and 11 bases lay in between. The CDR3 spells CSVPGGITEAFF. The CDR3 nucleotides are TGCAGCGTTCCAGGTGGAATCACTGAAGCTTTCTTT.

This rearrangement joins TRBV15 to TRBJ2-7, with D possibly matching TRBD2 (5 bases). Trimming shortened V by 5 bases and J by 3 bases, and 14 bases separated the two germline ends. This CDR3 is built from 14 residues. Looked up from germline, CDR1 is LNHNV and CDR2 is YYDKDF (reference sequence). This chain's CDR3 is CATSSRRRGYEQYF. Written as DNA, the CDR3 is TGTGCCACCAGCTCTCGCCGACGGGGCTACGAGCAGTACTTC.

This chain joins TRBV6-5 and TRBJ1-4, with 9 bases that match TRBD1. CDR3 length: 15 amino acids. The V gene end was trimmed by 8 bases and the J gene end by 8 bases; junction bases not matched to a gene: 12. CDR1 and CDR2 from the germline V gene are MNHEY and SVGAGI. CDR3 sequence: CASRSRDRVWEKLFF. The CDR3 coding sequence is TGTGCCAGCCGAAGCCGGGACAGGGTATGGGAAAAACTGTTTTTT.

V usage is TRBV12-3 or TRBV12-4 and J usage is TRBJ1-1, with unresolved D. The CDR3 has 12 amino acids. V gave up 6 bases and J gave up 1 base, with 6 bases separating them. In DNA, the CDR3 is TGTGCCAGCAGCCTCCGGAACACTGAAGCTTTCTTT. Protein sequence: CASSLRNTEAFF.

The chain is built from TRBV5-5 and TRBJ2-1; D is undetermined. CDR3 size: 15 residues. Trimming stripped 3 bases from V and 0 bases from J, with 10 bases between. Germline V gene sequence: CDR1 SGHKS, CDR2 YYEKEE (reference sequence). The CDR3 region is CASSSLAVSYNEQFF. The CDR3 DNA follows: TGTGCCAGCAGCTCCCTTGCGGTCTCCTACAATGAGCAGTTCTTC.

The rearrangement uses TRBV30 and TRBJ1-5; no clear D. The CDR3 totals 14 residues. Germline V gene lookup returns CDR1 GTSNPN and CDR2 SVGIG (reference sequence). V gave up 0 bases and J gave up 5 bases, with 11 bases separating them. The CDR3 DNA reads TGTGCCTGGAGTGTACGGAGCTTCTATCAGCCCCAGCATTTT. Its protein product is CAWSVRSFYQPQHF.

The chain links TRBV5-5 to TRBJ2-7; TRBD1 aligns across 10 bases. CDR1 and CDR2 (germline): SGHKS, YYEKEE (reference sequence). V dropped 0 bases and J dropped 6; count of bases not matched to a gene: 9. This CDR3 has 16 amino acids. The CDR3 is CASSLGMGDRGIEQYV. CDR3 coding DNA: TGTGCCAGCAGCTTGGGTATGGGGGACAGGGGTATCGAGCAGTACGTC.

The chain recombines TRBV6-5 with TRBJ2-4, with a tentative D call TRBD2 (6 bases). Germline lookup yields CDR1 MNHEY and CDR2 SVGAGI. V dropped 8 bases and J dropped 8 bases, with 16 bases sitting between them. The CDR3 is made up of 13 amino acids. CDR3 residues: CASEESPGDIQYF. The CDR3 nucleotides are TGTGCCAGCGAAGAGAGTCCGGGGGACATTCAGTACTTC.

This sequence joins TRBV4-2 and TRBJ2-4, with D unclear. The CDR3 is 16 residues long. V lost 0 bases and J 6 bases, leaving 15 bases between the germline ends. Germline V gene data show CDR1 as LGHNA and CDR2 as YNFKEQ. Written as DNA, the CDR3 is TGTGCCAGCAGCCAAGATCGGTCCGGCAGGATAAACATTCAGTACTTC. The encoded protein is CASSQDRSGRINIQYF.

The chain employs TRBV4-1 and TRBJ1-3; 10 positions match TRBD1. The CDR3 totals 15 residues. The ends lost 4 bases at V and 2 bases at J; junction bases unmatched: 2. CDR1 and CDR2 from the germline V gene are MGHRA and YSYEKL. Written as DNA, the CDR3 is TGCGCCAGCAGCCTGGGGACAGGGGCTGGAAACACCATATATTTT. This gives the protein CASSLGTGAGNTIYF.

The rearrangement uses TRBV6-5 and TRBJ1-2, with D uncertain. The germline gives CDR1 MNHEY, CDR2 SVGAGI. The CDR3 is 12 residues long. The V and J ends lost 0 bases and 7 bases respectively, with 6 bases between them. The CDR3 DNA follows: TGTGCCAGCAGTTACTCCGGGGTTGGCTACACCTTC. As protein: CASSYSGVGYTF.

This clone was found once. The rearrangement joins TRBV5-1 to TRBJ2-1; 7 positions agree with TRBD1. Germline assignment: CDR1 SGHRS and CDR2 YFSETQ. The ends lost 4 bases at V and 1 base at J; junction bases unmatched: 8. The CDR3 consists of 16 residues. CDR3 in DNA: TGCGCCAGCAGCATAACAGGGGAAGTGTCCTACAATGAGCAGTTCTTC. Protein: CASSITGEVSYNEQFF.

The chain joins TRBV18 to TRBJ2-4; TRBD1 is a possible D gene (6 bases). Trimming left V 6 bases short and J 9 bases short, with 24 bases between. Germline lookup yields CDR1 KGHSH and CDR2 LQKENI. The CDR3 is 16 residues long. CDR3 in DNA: TGTGCCAGCTCTCTGACGGGACACAAATCACAGGGCATTCAGTACTTC. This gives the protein CASSLTGHKSQGIQYF. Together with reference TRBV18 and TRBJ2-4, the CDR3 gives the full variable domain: NAGVMQNPRHLVRRRGQEARLRCSPMKGHSHVYWYRQLPEEGLKFMVYLQKENIIDESGMPKERFSAEFPKEGPSILRIQQVVRGDSAAYFCASSLTGHKSQGIQYFGAGTRLSVL.

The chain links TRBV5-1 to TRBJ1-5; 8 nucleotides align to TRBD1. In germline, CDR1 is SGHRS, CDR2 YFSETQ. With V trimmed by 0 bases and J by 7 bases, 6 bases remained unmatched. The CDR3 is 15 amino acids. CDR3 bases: TGCGCCAGCAGCTTGGGATCAGGGGGCAGGCAGCCCCAGCATTTT. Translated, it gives CASSLGSGGRQPQHF.

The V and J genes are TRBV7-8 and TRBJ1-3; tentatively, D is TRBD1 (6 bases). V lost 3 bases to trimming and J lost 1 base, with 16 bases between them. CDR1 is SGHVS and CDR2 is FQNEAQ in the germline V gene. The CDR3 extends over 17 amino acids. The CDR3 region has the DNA TGTGCCAGCAGCTTTAGGACAGAAGTATCATCTGGAAACACCATATATTTT. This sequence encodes CASSFRTEVSSGNTIYF.

The CDR3 spells CGASLQQGNYGYTF. CDR3 DNA: TGTGGAGCCTCCCTACAACAGGGAAACTATGGCTACACCTTC. The gene calls are TRBV6-6 and TRBJ1-2; a weak D match, TRBD1 (6 bases). Looked up from germline, CDR1 is MNHNY and CDR2 is SVGAGI (reference sequence). The CDR3 is 14 residues long.

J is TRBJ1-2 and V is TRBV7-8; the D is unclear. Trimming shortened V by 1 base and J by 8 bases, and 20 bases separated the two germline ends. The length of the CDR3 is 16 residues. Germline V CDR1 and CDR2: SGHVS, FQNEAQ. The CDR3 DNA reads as TGTGCCAGCAGCTTAGATATAGGAGGCCCCCCCCGAGGCTACACCTTC. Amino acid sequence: CASSLDIGGPPRGYTF. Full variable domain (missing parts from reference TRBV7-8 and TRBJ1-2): GAGVSQSPRYKVAKRGQDVALRCDPISGHVSLFWYQQALGQGPEFLTYFQNEAQLDKSGLPSDRFFAERPEGSVSTLKIQRTQQEDSAVYLCASSLDIGGPPRGYTFGSGTRLTVV.

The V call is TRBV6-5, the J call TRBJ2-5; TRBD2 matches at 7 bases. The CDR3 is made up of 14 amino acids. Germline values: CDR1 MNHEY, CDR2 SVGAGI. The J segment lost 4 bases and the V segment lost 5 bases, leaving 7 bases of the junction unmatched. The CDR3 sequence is CASSRSAGLETQYF. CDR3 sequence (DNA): TGTGCCAGCAGTCGCTCAGCGGGACTAGAGACCCAGTACTTC.

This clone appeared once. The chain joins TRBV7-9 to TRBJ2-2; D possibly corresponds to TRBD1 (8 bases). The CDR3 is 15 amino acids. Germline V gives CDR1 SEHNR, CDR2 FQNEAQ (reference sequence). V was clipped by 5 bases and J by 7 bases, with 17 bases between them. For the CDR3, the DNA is TGTGCCAGCAGCGTCGGACAGGGAGGGGGCGGGGAGCTGTTTTTT. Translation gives CASSVGQGGGGELFF.

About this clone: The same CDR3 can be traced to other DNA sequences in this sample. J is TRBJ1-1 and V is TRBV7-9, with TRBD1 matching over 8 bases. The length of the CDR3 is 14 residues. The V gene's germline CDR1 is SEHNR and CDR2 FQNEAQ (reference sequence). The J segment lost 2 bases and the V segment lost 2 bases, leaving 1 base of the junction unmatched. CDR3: CASSLTGGNTEAFF. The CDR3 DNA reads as TGTGCCAGCAGCTTAACAGGGGGTAACACTGAAGCTTTCTTT.